This T cell receptor beta chain was sequenced during a study of T cell responses to AZD1222 COVID-19 vaccine. Study results and limitations: Baseline seropositivity occurred in only six or seven AZD1222 recipients. In a largely white British group with more females than males, clonal diversity was possibly underestimated.

The CDR3 covers 13 residues. Trimming cost V 2 bases and J 4 bases, with 8 bases left between them. CDR1 is MNHEY and CDR2 is SVGAGI in the germline V gene. Sequencing was performed with immunoSEQ multiplex PCR; in TCRdb, only in-frame clones are kept and a portion is missing. Found here are 80,000 or so clones, approximately 80% of them singletons; the top ten hold about 25%. About this clone itself: What it binds is unknown.

The sequencing here drew on peripheral blood, taken 28 days after the second dose of the MenACWY control vaccine. The genes are TRBV6-5 and TRBJ1-2, with D perhaps matching TRBD1 (5 bases). This receptor was identified in an adult who received the MenACWY meningococcal vaccine as a control. CDR3 sequence (DNA): TGTGCCAGCAGTTACGACAGCCGCTATGGCTACACCTTC. It encodes CASSYDSRYGYTF.